The 29 T cell receptor beta chains listed next were all sequenced from one sample in a study of blood T cell repertoires in COVID-19. Sequencing was performed with immunoSEQ multiplex PCR; in TCRdb, only in-frame clones are kept and a portion is missing. The repertoire holds roughly 380,000 clones, with almost 90% as singletons. Sequenced sample: PBMCs or T cells enriched from blood (not recorded which). The origin of the receptors is a woman younger than 45 who had been exposed to COVID-19.

The chain is built from TRBV19 and TRBJ2-3, with TRBD2 matching 8 bases. Per germline, CDR1 LNHDA and CDR2 SQIVND (reference sequence). J gave up 6 bases and V 10 bases, and 12 bases lay outside the gene matches. CDR3 length equals 14 residues. The CDR3 coding sequence is TGTGCCACCGCCCACGGGGGGGCTGGGGATACGCAGTATTTT. Its protein product is CATAHGGAGDTQYF.

V usage is TRBV14 and J usage is TRBJ2-5; D is unresolved. The V gene's germline CDR1 is SGHDN and CDR2 FVKESK. Trimming cost V 4 bases and J 5 bases, with 14 bases left between them. The CDR3 consists of 14 residues. CDR3 loop: CASSPDGGLETQYF. The CDR3 DNA reads TGTGCCAGCAGCCCAGACGGTGGTTTGGAGACCCAGTACTTC.

This rearrangement joins TRBV18 to TRBJ2-7; the D gene is possibly TRBD2 (6 bases). V shed 0 bases and J shed 4 bases, with 13 bases lying between them. CDR1 is KGHSH and CDR2 is LQKENI in the germline V gene. The length of the CDR3 is 15 residues. For the CDR3, the DNA is TGTGCCAGCTCACCACCGGTACGGGAGTCGTACGAGCAGTACTTC. As protein: CASSPPVRESYEQYF.

The chain is built from TRBV7-2 and TRBJ1-6; TRBD1 matches 9 bases. The CDR3 extends over 16 amino acids. Germline-derived CDR1 and CDR2 are SGHTA and FQGNSA. The trim removed 5 bases at V and 7 bases at J, leaving 9 bases unmatched. The CDR3 protein is CASSARRGQGNSPLHF. Written as DNA, the CDR3 is TGTGCCAGCAGCGCCCGCCGAGGACAGGGGAATTCACCCCTCCACTTT.

This chain joins TRBV7-6 and TRBJ2-7; unclear D gene. V lost 0 bases and J lost 2, with 8 bases in between. CDR3 size: 14 residues. Germline assignment: CDR1 SGHVS and CDR2 FNYEAQ. The DNA of the CDR3 is TGTGCCAGCAGCTTAGCGGCAGTGACCTACGAGCAGTACTTC. Its protein is CASSLAAVTYEQYF.

The rearrangement links TRBV27 to TRBJ2-1, with 10 bases identical to TRBD1. With 5 bases clipped from V and 7 bases from J, the junction kept 8 bases outside the gene matches. The CDR3 has 15 residues. Germline CDR1 and CDR2: MNHEY and SMNVEV (reference sequence). The CDR3 spells CASSLRQGARNEQFF. CDR3 nucleotides: TGTGCCAGCAGTCTACGACAGGGGGCGCGGAATGAGCAGTTCTTC.

This chain joins TRBV6-5 and TRBJ1-5; D is unclear. With 6 bases removed from V and 3 bases from J, the gap between germline ends came to 15 bases. This CDR3 contains 15 residues. From germline, CDR1 is MNHEY and CDR2 SVGAGI. The CDR3 DNA sequence: TGTGCCAGCAGCAGTGGACTTATCTCCAATCAGCCCCAGCATTTT. Translated: CASSSGLISNQPQHF.

This chain connects TRBV13 to TRBJ1-2; a possible D gene is TRBD1 (6 bases). The CDR3 is made up of 15 amino acids. From germline, CDR1 is PRHDT and CDR2 FYEKMQ (reference sequence). V gave up 0 bases and J gave up 4 bases, with 12 bases separating them. CDR3 sequence: CASSLGGKGGYGYTF. The CDR3 coding sequence is TGTGCCAGCAGCTTAGGTGGGAAAGGGGGCTATGGCTACACCTTC.

With respect to this clone: One end of the junction is discordant with germline, which a read error may explain. This chain uses TRBV7-7 with TRBJ2-7, with 12 bases identical to TRBD2. The V gene's germline CDR1 is SSHAT and CDR2 FNYEAQ (reference sequence). The CDR3 spans 16 residues. The CDR3 here is CASRTRLAGDSYEQYF. In nucleotides, the CDR3 is TGTGCTAGCAGGACCAGACTAGCGGGAGACTCCTACGAGCAGTACTTC. Together with reference TRBV7-7 and TRBJ2-7, the CDR3 gives the full variable domain: GAGVSQSPRYKVTKRGQDVTLRCDPISSHATLYWYQQALGQGPEFLTYFNYEAQPDKSGLPSDRFSAERPEGSISTLTIQRTEQRDSAMYRCASRTRLAGDSYEQYFGPGTRLTVT.

The CDR3: CAISELQGMNTEAFF. The CDR3 DNA reads as TGTGCCATCAGTGAGTTACAGGGGATGAACACTGAAGCTTTCTTT. The rearrangement uses TRBV10-3 and TRBJ1-1, with 7 bases lining up with TRBD1. V trimming: 1 base; J trimming: 0 bases; junction bases outside the gene matches: 2. Germline V CDR1 and CDR2: ENHRY, SYGVKD. This CDR3 spans 15 amino acids.

This chain joins TRBV19 and TRBJ1-2; D may be TRBD1 (5 bases). Germline values: CDR1 LNHDA, CDR2 SQIVND (reference sequence). The CDR3 has 13 residues. Trimming cost V 10 bases and J 0 bases, with 12 bases left between them. The CDR3, as DNA: TGTGCCATTTCCGACAGTCCTAACTATGGCTACACCTTC. Translation: CAISDSPNYGYTF.

J is TRBJ1-1 and V is TRBV18, with D tentatively TRBD1 (5 bases). The CDR3 sequence is 16 residues long. The V gene's germline CDR1 is KGHSH and CDR2 LQKENI. V lost 2 bases to trimming and J lost 0 bases, with 13 bases between them. The CDR3 protein is CASSPNQGPLNTEAFF. The DNA of the CDR3 is TGTGCCAGCTCACCAAACCAGGGCCCCTTGAACACTGAAGCTTTCTTT. Full variable domain (remainder filled in from reference TRBV18 and TRBJ1-1): NAGVMQNPRHLVRRRGQEARLRCSPMKGHSHVYWYRQLPEEGLKFMVYLQKENIIDESGMPKERFSAEFPKEGPSILRIQQVVRGDSAAYFCASSPNQGPLNTEAFFGQGTRLTVV.

In its sample, this clone was seen once. J is TRBJ2-1 and V is TRBV28; perhaps TRBD2 as D (5 bases). The CDR3 length is 11 residues. V was shortened by 6 bases and J by 9 bases, with 9 bases between the two germline ends. CDR1 is MDHEN, CDR2 SYDVKM, per germline. CDR3 DNA: TGTGCCAGCAGCATCCGGGGTGAGCAGTTCTTC. This encodes CASSIRGEQFF.

The rearrangement links TRBV28 to TRBJ1-1; D uncertain. The CDR3 is 15 residues long. V was cut by 5 bases and J by 0 bases, with 13 bases left in between. Germline-derived CDR1 and CDR2 are MDHEN and SYDVKM. The CDR3 here is CASSLGRFMNTEAFF. The CDR3 DNA sequence: TGTGCCAGCAGTCTGGGCAGGTTCATGAACACTGAAGCTTTCTTT.

The table lists this clone with a count of one. J is TRBJ1-5 and V is TRBV5-1; TRBD1 might be the D (5 bases). V was clipped by 4 bases and J by 4 bases, with 15 bases between them. The CDR3 covers 15 residues. Looked up from germline, CDR1 is SGHRS and CDR2 is YFSETQ. CDR3 sequence (DNA): TGCGCCAGCAGCGCCGACGCAGGGAAAAATCAGCCCCAGCATTTT. As protein: CASSADAGKNQPQHF.

The V call is TRBV30, the J call TRBJ2-3; D not certain. V lost 0 bases to trimming and J lost 2 bases, with 9 bases between them. There are 14 residues in the CDR3. Germline-derived CDR1 and CDR2 are GTSNPN and SVGIG (reference sequence). In DNA, the CDR3 is TGTGCCTGGAGTGTCAACAGTTACACAGATACGCAGTATTTT. Translating it yields CAWSVNSYTDTQYF.

The genes are TRBV5-1 and TRBJ2-7, with 10 nucleotides matching TRBD2. The CDR3 has 17 residues. CDR1 is SGHRS, CDR2 YFSETQ, per germline. V shed 0 bases, J shed 1 base, and the junction held 7 bases outside the gene matches. The chain's CDR3 is CASSLGIGTSVSYEQYF. DNA of the CDR3: TGCGCCAGCAGCTTGGGAATCGGGACTAGCGTATCCTACGAGCAGTACTTC.

The chain employs TRBV5-4 and TRBJ1-2, with a tentative D call TRBD1 (5 bases). CDR3 length: 15 residues. Trimming shortened V by 0 bases and J by 8 bases, and 17 bases separated the two germline ends. The V gene's germline CDR1 is SGHNT and CDR2 YYREEE (reference sequence). This chain's CDR3 is CASSLDSLLSGGYTF. Written as DNA, the CDR3 is TGTGCCAGCAGCTTGGACAGCCTTCTCTCAGGGGGCTACACCTTC.

This rearrangement joins TRBV6-5 to TRBJ2-2; D call uncertain. V lost 7 bases and J 4 bases, leaving 13 bases between the germline ends. The CDR3 extends over 14 amino acids. CDR1 is MNHEY and CDR2 is SVGAGI in the germline V gene. The CDR3 sequence is CASNKVQPTGELFF. CDR3 coding DNA: TGTGCCAGCAACAAAGTCCAACCCACCGGGGAGCTGTTTTTT.

The sample holds a few counts of this clone. The chain links TRBV9 to TRBJ1-3; 7 nucleotides match TRBD1. The CDR3 spans 16 residues. Trimming took 4 bases from V and 0 from J; bases not matched to a gene: 7. Germline CDR1 reads SGDLS; CDR2 reads YYNGEE. The CDR3 protein is CASSPGQVLSGNTIYF. The CDR3 DNA is TGTGCCAGCAGCCCCGGACAGGTTCTCTCTGGAAACACCATATATTTT.

The gene calls are TRBV2 and TRBJ2-7; TRBD1 agrees at 7 bases. Germline CDR1 reads SNHLY; CDR2 reads FYNNEI. Unmatched junction bases numbered 9, after V lost 6 bases and J lost 7 bases. The CDR3 sequence is 13 residues long. For the CDR3, the DNA is TGTGCCAGCAGCCCCCAGGGGGTTCGAGAGCAGTACTTC. It yields the protein CASSPQGVREQYF.

The V gene is TRBV2, the J gene TRBJ1-4; 11 positions match TRBD1. Trimming removed 4 bases from V and 3 bases from J; junction bases left unmatched: 7. The CDR3 is made up of 17 amino acids. Per the germline V gene, CDR1 is SNHLY and CDR2 is FYNNEI. CDR3 in DNA: TGTGCCAGCAGTGCCGGGGACAGGGGGTGGCCTAATGAAAAACTGTTTTTT. Translation: CASSAGDRGWPNEKLFF. Complete variable domain (other parts from reference TRBV2 and TRBJ1-4): EPEVTQTPSHQVTQMGQEVILRCVPISNHLYFYWYRQILGQKVEFLVSFYNNEISEKSEIFDDQFSVERPDGSNFTLKIRSTKLEDSAMYFCASSAGDRGWPNEKLFFGSGTQLSVL.

CDR3 nucleotides: TGTGCCAGCAGTGACTCCAATGGCGGATCTGAAGCTTTCTTT. Translating gives CASSDSNGGSEAFF. J is TRBJ1-1 and V is TRBV6-4; D not resolved. Trimming took 0 bases from V and 6 from J, leaving 11 bases between them. This CDR3 has 14 residues. Germline V lookup: CDR1 MRHNA, CDR2 SNTAGT.

This rearrangement joins TRBV4-1 to TRBJ2-7, with no clear D. V was cut by 0 bases and J by 0 bases, with 6 bases left in between. The CDR3 contains 14 residues. The germline gives CDR1 MGHRA, CDR2 YSYEKL. The CDR3 nucleotides are TGCGCCAGCAGCCAAGAGCCTAGCTCCTACGAGCAGTACTTC. Translated, it gives CASSQEPSSYEQYF.

J is TRBJ2-1 and V is TRBV19; D possibly corresponds to TRBD1 (5 bases). The CDR3 loop spans 14 amino acids. Germline assignment: CDR1 LNHDA and CDR2 SQIVND (reference sequence). V dropped 8 bases and J dropped 0 bases, with 11 bases sitting between them. The CDR3 sequence: CASSVGPSYNEQFF. CDR3 DNA: TGTGCCAGTTCAGTGGGGCCCTCCTACAATGAGCAGTTCTTC. The variable domain in full, with the rest retrieved from reference TRBV19 and TRBJ2-1, is DGGITQSPKYLFRKEGQNVTLSCEQNLNHDAMYWYRQDPGQGLRLIYYSQIVNDFQKGDIAEGYSVSREKKESFPLTVTSAQKNPTAFYLCASSVGPSYNEQFFGPGTRLTVL.

V usage is TRBV1 and J usage is TRBJ2-1; no check of the table's D call, TRBD1, against the DNA was made. TRBV1 constitutes a pseudogene. The CDR3 contains 15 residues. CDR3 region: CTSSQGHFAYNEQFF. The CDR3 nucleotides are TGCACCAGCAGCCAGGGACACTTCGCCTACAATGAGCAGTTCTTC.

This chain joins TRBV3-1 (or the pseudogene TRBV3-2) and TRBJ1-3; D gene uncertain. Germline V CDR1 and CDR2: LGHDT, YNNKEL (reference sequence). V was cut by 0 bases and J by 4 bases, with 4 bases left in between. This CDR3 region has 13 residues. CDR3 bases: TGTGCCAGCAGCCAAGAATCGGGAAACACCATATATTTT. Encoded protein: CASSQESGNTIYF.

The V gene is TRBV28, the J gene TRBJ1-2; D call uncertain. The CDR3 runs to 15 residues. Trimming took off 5 bases at V and 1 base at J, with 14 bases between the two ends. Germline lookup yields CDR1 MDHEN and CDR2 SYDVKM. The CDR3: CASSPRTAINYGYTF. The CDR3 nucleotides are TGTGCCAGCAGTCCTCGCACAGCTATTAACTATGGCTACACCTTC.

V is TRBV5-6 and J is TRBJ2-5; 8 bases are a match to TRBD2. CDR1 is SGHDT, CDR2 YYEEEE, per germline. The CDR3 has 18 amino acids. The V segment lost 4 bases and the J segment 1 base; nucleotides outside the gene matches: 15. The CDR3 DNA sequence: TGTGCCAGCAGCAAGGCTCACGGGAGGGCGAGCACCCAAGAGACCCAGTACTTC. Protein sequence: CASSKAHGRASTQETQYF.